The clone carrying this TCR beta chain was detected many times. Antigen specificity is unknown. Every cDNA TCR molecule received its own unique molecular identifier. MiXCR was run by TCRdb on the 5' RACE reads, yielding one entry per CDR3 protein. The sample carries around 45,000 distinct CDR3 sequences, about 23% recorded once. This specimen comes from a study of spatial heterogeneity in lung cancer. Study-level information: Available PBMC from follow-up, collected a median of about 2 years after resection, underwent sequencing. General study results and limits: Follow-up blood showed ubiquitous expanded tumor TCRs less than blood at resection did.

Time point noted: blood at routine non-recurrence follow-up after resection. Whole RNA, which was extracted from tumor, nontumor lung tissue or frozen PBMC, was sequenced without any cell sorting. Per germline, CDR1 DFQATT and CDR2 SNEGSKA (reference sequence). Trimming removed 6 bases at V and 0 bases at J, with 9 bases between. This CDR3 contains 13 residues. The sequences come from PBMCs, collected at follow-up. This sequence originates from a female donor with early-stage non-small cell lung cancer. The chain carries TRBV20-1 and TRBJ1-5; D not resolved. This chain's CDR3 is CSASSVSNQPQHF. CDR3 nucleotide sequence: TGCAGTGCGAGCTCTGTTAGCAATCAGCCCCAGCATTTT.